Listed below are T cell receptor beta chains from one sample, sequenced in a study of CD8 T cells in ankylosing spondylitis. From the 5' RACE reads, TCRdb called clonotypes with MiXCR, one entry per CDR3 protein. The data contain hundreds of thousands of distinct CDR3 sequences, over 9.5% of them singletons. The sequenced sample consisted of blood, either unsorted or a sorted T cell fraction (not recorded which). The receptors come from a male donor with ankylosing spondylitis. Each CDR3 is given with its conserved first and last residue. D genes are given only for firm matches. Clone size is stated in some rows and not others, as once, few, many or a class when expanded.

v_call	d_call	clone_size	j_call	cdr3_aa	cdr3_nt
TRBV10-3	TRBD1	many	TRBJ2-7	CAISESNRGYEQYF	TGTGCCATCAGTGAGTCGAACAGGGGATACGAGCAGTACTTC
TRBV6-1	-	few	TRBJ1-1	CASNQEWNTEAFF	TGTGCCAGCAATCAGGAATGGAACACTGAAGCTTTCTTT
TRBV4-2	-	-	TRBJ2-1	CASSQDADSGAIVGQFF	TGTGCCAGCAGCCAAGATGCGGACAGCGGCGCAATAGTCGGGCAGTTCTTC
TRBV20-1	-	many	TRBJ1-1	CSARFLDTEAFF	TGCAGTGCTAGGTTCTTGGACACTGAAGCTTTCTTT
TRBV20-1	TRBD2	few	TRBJ2-3	CSAPELAGVDTQYF	TGCAGTGCACCCGAGCTAGCGGGAGTGGATACGCAGTATTTT
TRBV20-1	-	-	TRBJ2-5	CSAWGAGYQETQYF	TGCAGTGCTTGGGGGGCGGGCTACCAAGAGACCCAGTACTTC
TRBV7-2	TRBD2	few	TRBJ2-4	CASSIGGSKNIQYF	TGTGCCAGCAGTATCGGGGGGAGCAAAAACATTCAGTACTTC
TRBV29-1	-	many	TRBJ1-1	CSVAQWGTEAFF	TGCAGCGTTGCCCAATGGGGGACTGAAGCTTTCTTT
TRBV4-2	TRBD1	few	TRBJ1-1	CASSQGPGTGFTEAFF	TGTGCCAGCAGCCAAGGTCCCGGGACAGGGTTCACTGAAGCTTTCTTT
TRBV6-6	-	-	TRBJ1-1	CASSYSRSEAFF	TGTGCCAGCAGTTACTCGCGGAGTGAAGCTTTCTTT
TRBV9	-	-	TRBJ1-2	CASSVDTPYYGYTF	TGTGCCAGCAGCGTAGACACTCCCTACTATGGCTACACCTTC
TRBV20-1	-	many	TRBJ1-6	CSARTTGRTESPLHF	TGCAGTGCTAGAACTACCGGGAGAACGGAGTCACCCCTCCACTTT
TRBV7-2	-	-	TRBJ1-2	CASSLVRGIYYGYTF	TGTGCCAGCAGCTTAGTCCGGGGTATTTACTATGGCTACACCTTC
TRBV5-5	TRBD1	many	TRBJ1-5	CASSFLPGQDLNQPQHF	TGTGCCAGCAGCTTTCTACCGGGACAGGACCTCAATCAGCCCCAGCATTTT
TRBV15	TRBD2	few	TRBJ2-1	CATSTRTSGYNEQFF	TGTGCCACCAGCACCCGGACTAGCGGCTACAATGAGCAGTTCTTC
TRBV7-7	-	few	TRBJ2-5	CASSHQRGETQYF	TGTGCTAGCAGTCACCAACGTGGTGAGACCCAGTACTTC
TRBV5-1	-	few	TRBJ1-2	CASSLALGLYGYTF	TGCGCCAGCAGCTTGGCCCTGGGGTTATATGGCTACACCTTC
TRBV29-1	-	-	TRBJ1-1	CSVFTLRMNTEAFF	TGCAGCGTTTTTACTCTGAGGATGAACACTGAAGCTTTCTTT
TRBV7-9	-	few	TRBJ2-7	CASSNLRVSEQYF	TGTGCCAGCAGCAACCTCAGGGTTTCCGAGCAGTACTTC
TRBV11-2	-	-	TRBJ2-6	CASSLVVTVNVLNF	TGTGCCAGCAGCTTAGTTGTTACGGTTAACGTCCTGAATTTC
TRBV12-3/TRBV12-4	TRBD2	-	TRBJ2-3	CASTAGVWAGGNTQYF	TGTGCCAGCACCGCAGGGGTTTGGGCGGGGGGAAATACGCAGTATTTT
TRBV6-5	-	-	TRBJ2-1	CASSYRTAQVEQFF	TGTGCCAGCAGTTATAGGACAGCACAGGTTGAGCAGTTCTTC
TRBV7-9	-	-	TRBJ2-7	CASSFVGEQYF	TGTGCCAGCAGCTTTGTAGGCGAGCAGTACTTC